One and the same sample provided the 30 T cell receptor beta chains below, sequenced in a study of CD8 T cells in ankylosing spondylitis. Study outcomes and limitations: A TCR beta motif of roughly eight highly homologous variants appeared characteristic of ankylosing spondylitis blood.

These receptors' antigens are unknown. One entry per CDR3 protein results from TCRdb running MiXCR on the 5' RACE reads. The repertoire has roughly 700,000 distinct CDR3 sequences, 15% to 20% of them found once; the top ten carry around 19%. Material: blood, either unsorted or a sorted T cell fraction (not recorded which). The receptors shown here come from a male donor with ankylosing spondylitis.

The DNA for the CDR3 is TGTGCCAGCAGTTTTTGGGCTGGCAATCAGCCCCAGCATTTT. This sequence encodes CASSFWAGNQPQHF. This chain connects TRBV12-3 or TRBV12-4 to TRBJ1-5; D call uncertain. The CDR3 loop spans 14 amino acids. Between the trimmed V and J ends, which lost 3 bases and 2 bases, there was a span of 8 bases.

This clonotype was seen ten or more times. The chain links TRBV7-8 to TRBJ1-5; D might be TRBD1 (5 bases). Trimming cost V 5 bases and J 1 base, with 21 bases left between them. The CDR3 is 18 amino acids. Germline assignment: CDR1 SGHVS and CDR2 FQNEAQ. CDR3 sequence reads: CASSTTGLASGSNQPQHF. The CDR3 nucleotides read TGTGCCAGCAGCACTACCGGCCTGGCCTCAGGGAGCAATCAGCCCCAGCATTTT.

The rearrangement links TRBV5-1 to TRBJ2-2, with D possibly being TRBD1 (5 bases). Germline-derived CDR1 and CDR2 are SGHRS and YFSETQ. V lost 4 bases to trimming and J lost 6 bases, with 16 bases between them. The CDR3 loop spans 15 amino acids. The CDR3 coding sequence is TGCGCCAGCAGCCCAGGGCCCGGTGGGTCCGGGGAGCTGTTTTTT. Translating it yields CASSPGPGGSGELFF.

This chain connects TRBV30 to TRBJ1-5; D is unresolved. The V and J ends lost 0 bases and 6 bases respectively, with 6 bases between them. Germline CDR1 reads GTSNPN; CDR2 reads SVGIG (reference sequence). This CDR3 spans 12 amino acids. The CDR3 loop reads CAWSVRGQPQHF. CDR3 DNA: TGTGCCTGGAGTGTTCGTGGTCAGCCCCAGCATTTT.

This chain links TRBV7-9 with TRBJ2-3; D is ambiguous. This CDR3 is built from 10 residues. Trimming pared 7 bases from V and 5 bases from J, leaving 4 bases between. Germline CDR1 SEHNR, CDR2 FQNEAQ (reference sequence). The CDR3: CASTIDTQYF. The CDR3 nucleotides are TGTGCCAGCACCATAGATACGCAGTATTTT.

This clonotype has just a few counts. The gene calls are TRBV20-1 and TRBJ2-3; 10 bases agree with TRBD2. V lost 1 base to trimming and J lost 3 bases; unmatched junction nucleotides: 16. This CDR3 region has 19 residues. Germline V lookup: CDR1 DFQATT, CDR2 SNEGSKA (reference sequence). The CDR3 region is CSARVGGGLAGALTDTQYF. CDR3 nucleotides: TGCAGTGCTAGAGTCGGCGGGGGGCTAGCGGGGGCCCTTACAGATACGCAGTATTTT.

This clonotype was seen a few times. The chain is built from TRBV24-1 and TRBJ1-1; D may be TRBD1 (5 bases). V gave up 4 bases and J gave up 7 bases, with 15 bases separating them. The CDR3 runs to 14 residues. Germline CDR1 is KGHDR and CDR2 is SFDVKD. Written as DNA, the CDR3 is TGTGCCACCAGTGACCCTGGGACTCCCGGTGAAGCTTTCTTT. Protein sequence: CATSDPGTPGEAFF.

The V and J genes are TRBV2 and TRBJ2-5; D is possibly TRBD2 (6 bases). CDR1 is SNHLY and CDR2 is FYNNEI in the germline V gene. CDR3 length: 14 residues. V lost 6 bases, J lost 5 bases, and 16 bases lay in between. DNA for the CDR3: TGTGCCAGCAGCCCGACTAGTCGGCGGGAGACCCAGTACTTC. It encodes CASSPTSRRETQYF.

This rearrangement joins TRBV11-1 to TRBJ2-1, with 10 bases identical to TRBD1. From germline, CDR1 is SGHAT and CDR2 FQDESV (reference sequence). CDR3 length equals 15 residues. Unmatched junction bases numbered 9, after V lost 5 bases and J lost 8 bases. The CDR3 sequence: CASSLRQGAMDEQFF. CDR3 in DNA: TGTGCCAGCAGCCTACGACAGGGGGCTATGGATGAGCAGTTCTTC.

This clonotype was observed a few times. The gene calls are TRBV2 and TRBJ2-5; D is perhaps TRBD2 (5 bases). V was pared by 4 bases and J by 3 bases, with 9 bases between. The CDR3 is 13 amino acids. Germline CDR1 SNHLY, CDR2 FYNNEI. The CDR3 DNA reads as TGTGCCAGCAGTGTTGGGCGGGAAGAGACCCAGTACTTC. It yields the protein CASSVGREETQYF.

This clonotype was seen a handful of times. This chain joins TRBV20-1 and TRBJ2-1; D perhaps matches TRBD2 (6 bases). The V gene's germline CDR1 is DFQATT and CDR2 SNEGSKA (reference sequence). CDR3 size: 14 residues. Trimming left V 3 bases short and J 6 bases short, with 15 bases between. CDR3 bases: TGCAGTGCTAGGGGACTTTACACAGGCAATGAGCAGTTCTTC. It specifies CSARGLYTGNEQFF.

As to this clonotype: Its ends do not fully match the called genes, so a read error is possible. This sequence joins TRBV7-9 and TRBJ2-7, with TRBD2 identical over 13 bases. The length of the CDR3 is 11 residues. Germline CDR1 reads SEHNR; CDR2 reads FQNEAQ (reference sequence). The CDR3 sequence: CASQGLAGMHF. The CDR3 coding sequence is TGTGCCAGTCAGGGACTAGCGGGGATGCACTTC.

This clonotype has just a few counts. The rearrangement uses TRBV5-1 and TRBJ1-6; TRBD1 agrees at 9 bases. CDR1 is SGHRS, CDR2 YFSETQ, per germline. The CDR3 has 16 amino acids. Unmatched junction bases numbered 9, after V lost 4 bases and J lost 7 bases. The CDR3 coding sequence is TGCGCCAGCAGCCCGGCCTCCGGGACAGGGAATTCACCCCTCCACTTT. Amino acid sequence: CASSPASGTGNSPLHF.

This clonotype has a handful of counts. The V and J genes are TRBV3-1 and TRBJ2-1; 10 positions agree with TRBD2. The germline gives CDR1 LGHDT, CDR2 YNNKEL (reference sequence). With 6 bases clipped from V and 0 bases from J, the junction kept 8 bases outside the gene matches. The CDR3 loop spans 17 amino acids. This chain's CDR3 is CASRPGLADSSYNEQFF. CDR3 in DNA: TGTGCCAGCAGACCCGGACTAGCGGATAGCTCCTACAATGAGCAGTTCTTC.

The V call is TRBV10-2, the J call TRBJ1-5; 7 bases map to TRBD1. The germline gives CDR1 WSHSY, CDR2 SAAADI. V was pared by 9 bases and J by 0 bases, with 5 bases of the junction left unmatched. This CDR3 is 14 amino acids long. CDR3 loop: CASKGTDSNQPQHF. The CDR3 DNA sequence: TGCGCCAGTAAAGGGACAGATAGCAATCAGCCCCAGCATTTT.

The chain has TRBV11-2 and TRBJ1-1; 10 bases agree with TRBD1. From germline, CDR1 is SGHAT and CDR2 FQNNGV. The CDR3 is 18 amino acids. V gave up 5 bases and J gave up 0 bases; unmatched junction bases: 12. DNA of the CDR3: TGTGCCAGCAGCCCTCTTGACGGGGACAGGGGAATGAACACTGAAGCTTTCTTT. It specifies CASSPLDGDRGMNTEAFF. Variable domain in full (rest from reference TRBV11-2 and TRBJ1-1): EAGVAQSPRYKIIEKRQSVAFWCNPISGHATLYWYQQILGQGPKLLIQFQNNGVVDDSQLPKDRFSAERLKGVDSTLKIQPAKLEDSAVYLCASSPLDGDRGMNTEAFFGQGTRLTVV.

The chain joins TRBV20-1 to TRBJ1-2; 8 nucleotides agree with TRBD1. In germline, CDR1 is DFQATT, CDR2 SNEGSKA (reference sequence). This CDR3 has 15 amino acids. Losses at the gene ends were 6 bases for V and 4 bases for J; bases not matched to a gene: 13. The CDR3 sequence is CSALGQALLGYGYTF. The CDR3 DNA reads as TGCAGTGCCTTGGGACAGGCCCTACTCGGCTATGGCTACACCTTC.

The chain couples TRBV7-6 to TRBJ2-7; 9 bases are shared with TRBD2. The CDR3 loop spans 14 amino acids. Germline V CDR1 and CDR2: SGHVS, FNYEAQ. The V and J ends lost 5 bases and 6 bases, in that order; junction bases with no gene match: 8. The chain's CDR3 is CASSTVGLAIEQYF. CDR3 sequence (DNA): TGTGCCAGCAGCACCGTGGGACTAGCAATCGAGCAGTACTTC.

CDR3 in DNA: TGTGCCAGCAGTTACGACAGGGGGTGGGAAAAACTGTTTTTT. Translating gives CASSYDRGWEKLFF. V and J are TRBV12-3 or TRBV12-4 and TRBJ1-4; TRBD1 matches 9 bases. CDR3 size: 14 residues. With V trimmed by 4 bases and J by 8 bases, 5 bases remained unmatched.

This clonotype was seen only a few times. The chain recombines TRBV9 with TRBJ1-2, with D perhaps matching TRBD1 (5 bases). This CDR3 has 14 amino acids. Germline-derived CDR1 and CDR2 are SGDLS and YYNGEE. V was cut by 0 bases and J by 1 base, with 7 bases left in between. The CDR3 loop is CASSVGDLNYGYTF. The CDR3 nucleotides are TGTGCCAGCAGCGTAGGGGACCTTAACTATGGCTACACCTTC.

The chain couples TRBV7-6 to TRBJ2-3, with D perhaps matching TRBD1 or TRBD2 (5 bases each). From germline, CDR1 is SGHVS and CDR2 FNYEAQ. V dropped 4 bases and J dropped 4 bases, with 15 bases sitting between them. The CDR3 has 15 residues. The CDR3 DNA reads TGTGCCAGCAGCTCATATACTAGGGGCGCAGATACGCAGTATTTT. Translated, it gives CASSSYTRGADTQYF.

There are a few counts of this clonotype. V is TRBV9 and J is TRBJ2-3; 12 nucleotides align to TRBD2. The CDR3 consists of 17 residues. J lost 1 base, V lost 3 bases, and 6 bases had no gene match. Germline V gives CDR1 SGDLS, CDR2 YYNGEE. The CDR3 DNA is TGTGCCAGCAGCGCCGGCCGACTAGCGGGAGGCACAGATACGCAGTATTTT. Protein: CASSAGRLAGGTDTQYF.

This sequence joins TRBV7-9 and TRBJ1-1; 7 positions match TRBD1. CDR1 is SEHNR and CDR2 is FQNEAQ in the germline V gene (reference sequence). The CDR3 sequence is 16 residues long. The junction had 8 bases not matched to a gene; V was cut back by 3 bases and J by 1 base. CDR3 DNA: TGTGCCAGCAGCTTCGACAGGGTGCGCGGGAACACTGAAGCTTTCTTT. This codes for CASSFDRVRGNTEAFF.

The chain is built from TRBV2 and TRBJ2-2; TRBD2 aligns across 9 bases. Germline loops: CDR1 SNHLY, CDR2 FYNNEI. After removal of 6 bases from V and 5 bases from J, the junction contained 10 bases not matched to a gene. The CDR3 consists of 16 residues. Here the CDR3 DNA reads TGTGCCAGCAGCCTCGGCGCCCTAGCGGGGACCGGGGAGCTGTTTTTT. Protein product: CASSLGALAGTGELFF.

The chain joins TRBV29-1 to TRBJ2-5; 12 bases map to TRBD2. After removal of 6 bases from V and 10 bases from J, the junction contained 18 bases not matched to a gene. Germline CDR1 SQVTM, CDR2 ANQGSEA. CDR3 length equals 16 residues. Here the CDR3 DNA reads TGCAGCGTAGTCCCGGGACTAGCGGGCCCCGAGGTGGGCCAGTACTTC. Its translation is CSVVPGLAGPEVGQYF.

This clonotype has more than one count but fewer than ten. This sequence joins TRBV14 and TRBJ2-7; D uncertain. V was trimmed by 3 bases and J by 4 bases, leaving 7 bases between them. CDR1 is SGHDN and CDR2 is FVKESK in the germline V gene. This CDR3 has 12 amino acids. Here the CDR3 DNA reads TGTGCCAGCAGCCACCTTCCTTACGAGCAGTACTTC. Residues: CASSHLPYEQYF. Full variable domain (rest looked up from reference TRBV14 and TRBJ2-7): EAGVTQFPSHSVIEKGQTVTLRCDPISGHDNLYWYRRVMGKEIKFLLHFVKESKQDESGMPNNRFLAERTGGTYSTLKVQPAELEDSGVYFCASSHLPYEQYFGPGTRLTVT.

This clonotype was picked up a small number of times. The gene calls are TRBV3-1 and TRBJ2-5; D unclear. The germline V and J ends were trimmed by 1 base and 2 bases, with 8 bases remaining between them. Germline V gene sequence: CDR1 LGHDT, CDR2 YNNKEL (reference sequence). This CDR3 comprises 14 residues. The CDR3 coding sequence is TGTGCCAGCAGCCAAGTGAAACAACAAGAGACCCAGTACTTC. Translated, it gives CASSQVKQQETQYF.

V is TRBV6-2 or TRBV6-3 and J is TRBJ2-5, with TRBD2 matching 11 bases. The length of the CDR3 is 17 residues. Losses at the gene ends were 5 bases for V and 2 bases for J; bases not matched to a gene: 10. CDR1 and CDR2 from the germline V gene are MNHEY and SVGEGT. CDR3 residues: CASSQPPGLAVQETQYF. CDR3 DNA: TGTGCCAGCAGTCAACCCCCGGGACTAGCGGTACAAGAGACCCAGTACTTC.

This clonotype has only a few counts. The chain recombines TRBV3-1 with TRBJ2-7; D perhaps matches TRBD2 (6 bases). This CDR3 comprises 15 residues. The V gene's germline CDR1 is LGHDT and CDR2 YNNKEL (reference sequence). Trimming pared 5 bases from V and 7 bases from J, leaving 21 bases between. This chain's CDR3 is CASSRGRGEAGEQYF. In nucleotides, the CDR3 is TGTGCCAGCAGCAGGGGTCGCGGGGAGGCGGGTGAGCAGTACTTC.

V is TRBV2 and J is TRBJ2-3, with D maybe TRBD2 (5 bases). The CDR3 totals 16 residues. Between the trimmed V and J ends, which lost 1 base and 6 bases, there was a span of 17 bases. The germline CDR1 and CDR2 sequences are SNHLY and FYNNEI. CDR3 DNA sequence: TGTGCCAGCAGTGAAGGCGGGTTAGCAGGTCTTGATACGCAGTATTTT. Protein product: CASSEGGLAGLDTQYF.